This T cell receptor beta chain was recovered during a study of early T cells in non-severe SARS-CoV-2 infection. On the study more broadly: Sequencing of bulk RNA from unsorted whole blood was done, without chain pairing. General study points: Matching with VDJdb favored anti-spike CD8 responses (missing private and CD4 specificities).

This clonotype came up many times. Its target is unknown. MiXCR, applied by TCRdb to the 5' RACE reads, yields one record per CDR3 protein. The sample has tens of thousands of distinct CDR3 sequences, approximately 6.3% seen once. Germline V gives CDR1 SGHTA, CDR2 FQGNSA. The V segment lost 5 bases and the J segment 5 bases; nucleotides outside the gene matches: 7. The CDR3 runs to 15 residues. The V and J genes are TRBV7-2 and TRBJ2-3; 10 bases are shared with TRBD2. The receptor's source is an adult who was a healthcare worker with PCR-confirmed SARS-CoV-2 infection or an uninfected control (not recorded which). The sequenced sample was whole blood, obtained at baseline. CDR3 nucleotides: TGTGCCAGCAGCAACCGAGCGGGGGGGCTAGATACGCAGTATTTT. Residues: CASSNRAGGLDTQYF. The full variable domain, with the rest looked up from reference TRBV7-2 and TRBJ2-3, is GAGVSQSPSNKVTEKGKDVELRCDPISGHTALYWYRQSLGQGLEFLIYFQGNSAPDKSGLPSDRFSAERTGGSVSTLTIQRTQQEDSAVYLCASSNRAGGLDTQYFGPGTRLTVL.